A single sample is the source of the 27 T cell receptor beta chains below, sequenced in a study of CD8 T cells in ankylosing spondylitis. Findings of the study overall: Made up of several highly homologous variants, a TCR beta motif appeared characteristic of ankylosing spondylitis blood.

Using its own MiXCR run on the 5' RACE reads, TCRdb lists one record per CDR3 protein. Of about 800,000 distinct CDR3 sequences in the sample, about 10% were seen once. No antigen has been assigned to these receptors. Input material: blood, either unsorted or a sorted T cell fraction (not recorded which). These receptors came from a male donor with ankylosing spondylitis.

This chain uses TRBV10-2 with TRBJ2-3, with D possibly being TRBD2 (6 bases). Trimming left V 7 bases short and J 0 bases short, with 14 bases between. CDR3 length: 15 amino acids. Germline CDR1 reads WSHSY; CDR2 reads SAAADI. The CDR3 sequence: CASTDPSGSTDTQYF. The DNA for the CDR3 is TGCGCCAGCACTGACCCCAGCGGGAGCACAGATACGCAGTATTTT.

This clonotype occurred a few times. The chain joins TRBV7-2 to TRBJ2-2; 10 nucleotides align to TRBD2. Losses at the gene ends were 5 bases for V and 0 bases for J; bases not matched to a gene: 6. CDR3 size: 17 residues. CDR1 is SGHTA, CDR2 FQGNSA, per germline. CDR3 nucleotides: TGTGCCAGCAGCGCTACTAGCGGGGTGTCGAACACCGGGGAGCTGTTTTTT. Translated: CASSATSGVSNTGELFF. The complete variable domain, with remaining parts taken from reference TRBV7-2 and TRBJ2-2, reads GAGVSQSPSNKVTEKGKDVELRCDPISGHTALYWYRQSLGQGLEFLIYFQGNSAPDKSGLPSDRFSAERTGGSVSTLTIQRTQQEDSAVYLCASSATSGVSNTGELFFGEGSRLTVL.

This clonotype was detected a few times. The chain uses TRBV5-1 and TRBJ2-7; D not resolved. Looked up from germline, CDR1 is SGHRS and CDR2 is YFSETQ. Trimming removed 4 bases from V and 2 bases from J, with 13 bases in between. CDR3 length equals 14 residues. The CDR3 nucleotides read TGCGCCAGCAGCCGAGACCGTAACACCTACGAGCAGTACTTC. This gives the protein CASSRDRNTYEQYF.

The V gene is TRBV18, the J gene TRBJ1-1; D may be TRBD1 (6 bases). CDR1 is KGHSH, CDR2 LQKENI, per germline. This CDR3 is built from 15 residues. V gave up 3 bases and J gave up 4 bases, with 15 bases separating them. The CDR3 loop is CASSPISGGGTEAFF. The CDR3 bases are TGTGCCAGCTCACCCATCTCGGGAGGGGGCACTGAAGCTTTCTTT.

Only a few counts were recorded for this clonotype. The CDR3 coding sequence is TGCAGTGCTTGGAGACAGGGTAGAGGTCAGCCCCAGCATTTT. This sequence encodes CSAWRQGRGQPQHF. This chain joins TRBV20-1 and TRBJ1-5; 7 bases are shared with TRBD1. CDR3 length: 14 amino acids. Germline assignment: CDR1 DFQATT and CDR2 SNEGSKA (reference sequence). With 5 bases clipped from V and 6 bases from J, the junction kept 10 bases outside the gene matches.

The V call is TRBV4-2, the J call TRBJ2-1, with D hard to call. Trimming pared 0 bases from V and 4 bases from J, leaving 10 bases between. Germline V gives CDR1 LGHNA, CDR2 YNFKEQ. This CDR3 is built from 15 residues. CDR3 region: CASSQDQSLYNEQFF. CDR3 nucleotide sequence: TGTGCCAGCAGCCAAGATCAGAGTCTATACAATGAGCAGTTCTTC.

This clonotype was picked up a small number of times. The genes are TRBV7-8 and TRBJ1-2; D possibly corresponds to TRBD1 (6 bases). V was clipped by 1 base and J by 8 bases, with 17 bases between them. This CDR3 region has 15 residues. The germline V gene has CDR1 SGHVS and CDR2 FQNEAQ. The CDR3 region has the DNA TGTGCCAGCAGCTTAGTGGGGGCGCGGCCGGAGGGCTACACCTTC. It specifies CASSLVGARPEGYTF.

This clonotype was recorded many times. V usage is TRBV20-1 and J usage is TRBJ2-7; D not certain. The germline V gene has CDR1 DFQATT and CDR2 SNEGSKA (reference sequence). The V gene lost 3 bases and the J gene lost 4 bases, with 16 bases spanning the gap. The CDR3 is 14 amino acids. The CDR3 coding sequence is TGCAGTGCTAGGGATCCCAAAACCTATTACGAGCAGTACTTC. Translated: CSARDPKTYYEQYF.

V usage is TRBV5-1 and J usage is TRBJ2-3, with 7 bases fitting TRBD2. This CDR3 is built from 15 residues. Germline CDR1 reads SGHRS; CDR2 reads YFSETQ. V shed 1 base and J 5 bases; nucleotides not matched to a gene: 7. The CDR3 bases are TGCGCCAGCAGCTTGTGGGGGACGGGAGGAGATACGCAGTATTTT. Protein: CASSLWGTGGDTQYF.

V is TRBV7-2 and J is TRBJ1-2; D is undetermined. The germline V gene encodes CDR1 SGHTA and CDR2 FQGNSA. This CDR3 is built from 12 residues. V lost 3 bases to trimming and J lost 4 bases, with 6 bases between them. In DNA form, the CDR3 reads TGTGCCAGCAGCTTTAGTACCTATGGCTACACCTTC. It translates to CASSFSTYGYTF.

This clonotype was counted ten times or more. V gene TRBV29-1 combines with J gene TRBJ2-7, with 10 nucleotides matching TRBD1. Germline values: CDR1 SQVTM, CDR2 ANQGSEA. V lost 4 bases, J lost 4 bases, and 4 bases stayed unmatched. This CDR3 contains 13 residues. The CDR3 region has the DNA TGCAGCGTTGTAAGGACAGGGGGATACGAGCAGTACTTC. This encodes CSVVRTGGYEQYF.

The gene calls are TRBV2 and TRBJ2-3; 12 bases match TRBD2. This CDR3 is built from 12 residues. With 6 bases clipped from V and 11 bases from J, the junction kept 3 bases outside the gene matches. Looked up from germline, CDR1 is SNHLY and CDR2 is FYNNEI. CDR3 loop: CASSATSGGQYF. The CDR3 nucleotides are TGTGCCAGCAGCGCGACTAGCGGGGGGCAGTATTTT. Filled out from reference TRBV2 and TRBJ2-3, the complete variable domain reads EPEVTQTPSHQVTQMGQEVILRCVPISNHLYFYWYRQILGQKVEFLVSFYNNEISEKSEIFDDQFSVERPDGSNFTLKIRSTKLEDSAMYFCASSATSGGQYFGPGTRLTVL.

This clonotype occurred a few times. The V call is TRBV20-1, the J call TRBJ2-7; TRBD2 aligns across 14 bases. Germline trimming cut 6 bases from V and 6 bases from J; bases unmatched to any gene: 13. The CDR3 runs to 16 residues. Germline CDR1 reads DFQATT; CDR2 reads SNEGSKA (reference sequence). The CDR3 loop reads CSAGGVRLAGGSEQYF. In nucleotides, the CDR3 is TGCAGTGCCGGCGGAGTTAGACTAGCGGGAGGGAGCGAGCAGTACTTC.

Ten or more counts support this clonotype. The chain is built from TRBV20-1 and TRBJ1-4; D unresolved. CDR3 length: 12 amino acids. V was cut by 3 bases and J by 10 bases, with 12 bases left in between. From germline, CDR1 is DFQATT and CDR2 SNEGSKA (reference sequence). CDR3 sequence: CSASPEFGKLFF. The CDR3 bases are TGCAGTGCTAGCCCCGAGTTCGGAAAACTGTTTTTT.

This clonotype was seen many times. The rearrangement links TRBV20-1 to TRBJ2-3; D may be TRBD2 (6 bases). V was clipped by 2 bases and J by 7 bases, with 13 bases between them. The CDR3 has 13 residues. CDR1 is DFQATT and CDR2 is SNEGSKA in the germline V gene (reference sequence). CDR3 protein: CSARSPGLHTQYF. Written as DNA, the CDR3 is TGCAGTGCTAGAAGTCCGGGACTCCATACGCAGTATTTT.

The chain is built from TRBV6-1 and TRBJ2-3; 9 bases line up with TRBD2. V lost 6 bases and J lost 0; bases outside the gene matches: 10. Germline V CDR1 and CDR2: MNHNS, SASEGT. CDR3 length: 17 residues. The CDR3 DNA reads TGTGCCAGCAGCCGCGAAGTCCTAGCGGGGAGCACAGATACGCAGTATTTT. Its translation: CASSREVLAGSTDTQYF.

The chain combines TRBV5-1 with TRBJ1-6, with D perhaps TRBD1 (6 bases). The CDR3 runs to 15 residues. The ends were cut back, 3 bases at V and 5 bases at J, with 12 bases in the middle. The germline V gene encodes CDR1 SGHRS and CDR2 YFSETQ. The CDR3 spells CASSSRGEDNSPLHF. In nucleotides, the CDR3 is TGCGCCAGCAGCTCCAGGGGCGAGGATAATTCACCCCTCCACTTT.

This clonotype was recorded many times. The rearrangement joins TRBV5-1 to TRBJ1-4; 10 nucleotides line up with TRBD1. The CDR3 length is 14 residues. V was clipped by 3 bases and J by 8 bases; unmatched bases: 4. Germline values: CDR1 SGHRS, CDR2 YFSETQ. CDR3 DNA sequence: TGCGCCAGCAGCTCCGGGACAGGGGAGGAAAAACTGTTTTTT. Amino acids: CASSSGTGEEKLFF.

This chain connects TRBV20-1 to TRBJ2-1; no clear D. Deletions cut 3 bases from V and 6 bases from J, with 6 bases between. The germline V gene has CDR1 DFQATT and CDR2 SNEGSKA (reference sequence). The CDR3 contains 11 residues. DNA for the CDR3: TGCAGTGCTAGTCTGGGCAATGAGCAGTTCTTC. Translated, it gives CSASLGNEQFF.

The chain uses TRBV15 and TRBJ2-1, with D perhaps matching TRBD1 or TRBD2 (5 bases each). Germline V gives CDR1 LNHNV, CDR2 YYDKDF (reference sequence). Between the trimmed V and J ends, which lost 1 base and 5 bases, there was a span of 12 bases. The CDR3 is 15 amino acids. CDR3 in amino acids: CATSRGGTGNNEQFF. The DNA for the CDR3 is TGTGCCACCAGCAGAGGTGGGACCGGGAACAATGAGCAGTTCTTC.

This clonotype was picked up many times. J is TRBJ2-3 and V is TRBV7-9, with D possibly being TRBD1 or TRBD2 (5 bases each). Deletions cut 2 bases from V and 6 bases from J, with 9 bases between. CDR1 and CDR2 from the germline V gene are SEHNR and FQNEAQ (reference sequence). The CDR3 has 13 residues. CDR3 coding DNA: TGTGCCAGCAGCTTAATAGGGACCGATACGCAGTATTTT. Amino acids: CASSLIGTDTQYF.

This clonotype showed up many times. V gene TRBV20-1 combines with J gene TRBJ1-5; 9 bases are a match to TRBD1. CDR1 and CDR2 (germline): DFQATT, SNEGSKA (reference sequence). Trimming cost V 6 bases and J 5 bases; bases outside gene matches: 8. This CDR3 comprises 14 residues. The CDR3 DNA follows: TGCAGTGCATCCGGGACAGGGTTCGATCAGCCCCAGCATTTT. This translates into CSASGTGFDQPQHF.

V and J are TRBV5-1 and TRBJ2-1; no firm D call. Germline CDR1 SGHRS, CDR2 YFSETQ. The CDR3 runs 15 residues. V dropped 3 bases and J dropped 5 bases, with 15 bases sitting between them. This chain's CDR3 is CASSSPTGSHNEQFF. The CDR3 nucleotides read TGCGCCAGCAGCTCGCCAACCGGCAGCCACAATGAGCAGTTCTTC.

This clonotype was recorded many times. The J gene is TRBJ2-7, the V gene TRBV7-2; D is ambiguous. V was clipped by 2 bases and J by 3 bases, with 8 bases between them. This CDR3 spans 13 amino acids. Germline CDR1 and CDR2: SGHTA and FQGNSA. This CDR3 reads CASSLRQNYEQYF. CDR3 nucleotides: TGTGCCAGCAGCTTACGCCAGAACTACGAGCAGTACTTC.

The CDR3 DNA reads TGTGCCAGCAGTGAAGTGAGGACAGGGAACACCGGGGAGCTGTTTTTT. The encoded protein is CASSEVRTGNTGELFF. The J gene is TRBJ2-2, the V gene TRBV2; 7 nucleotides agree with TRBD1. Trimming at V came to 1 base and at J to 1 base, leaving 3 bases not matched to a gene. This CDR3 spans 16 amino acids. Germline loops: CDR1 SNHLY, CDR2 FYNNEI.

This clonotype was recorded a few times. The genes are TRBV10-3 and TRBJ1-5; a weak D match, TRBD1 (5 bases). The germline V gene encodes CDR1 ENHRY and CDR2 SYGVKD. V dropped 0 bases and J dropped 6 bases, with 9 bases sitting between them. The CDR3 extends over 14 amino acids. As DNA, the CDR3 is TGTGCCATCAGTGAGTCGGGGGGAGGTCAGCCCCAGCATTTT. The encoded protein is CAISESGGGQPQHF.

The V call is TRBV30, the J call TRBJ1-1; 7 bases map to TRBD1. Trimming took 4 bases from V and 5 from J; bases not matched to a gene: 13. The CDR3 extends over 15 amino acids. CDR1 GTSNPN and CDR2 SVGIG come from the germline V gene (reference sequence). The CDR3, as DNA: TGTGCCTGGACCCAGGGGTACAGGGGTGGTACTGAAGCTTTCTTT. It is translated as CAWTQGYRGGTEAFF.